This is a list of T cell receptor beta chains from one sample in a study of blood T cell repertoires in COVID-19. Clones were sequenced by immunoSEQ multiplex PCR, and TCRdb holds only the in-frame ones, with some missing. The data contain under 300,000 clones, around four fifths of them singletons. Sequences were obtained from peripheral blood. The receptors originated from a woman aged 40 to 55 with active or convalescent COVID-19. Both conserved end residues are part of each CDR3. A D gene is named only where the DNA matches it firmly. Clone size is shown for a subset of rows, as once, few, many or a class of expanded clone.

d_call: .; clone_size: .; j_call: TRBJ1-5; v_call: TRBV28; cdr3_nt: TGTGCCAGCAGCTGGGGGGGCCAGCCCCAGCATTTT; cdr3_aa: CASSWGGQPQHF
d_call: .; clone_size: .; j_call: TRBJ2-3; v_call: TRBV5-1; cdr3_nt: TGCGCCAGCAGCTTGGTCGGGGATACGCAGTATTTT; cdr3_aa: CASSLVGDTQYF
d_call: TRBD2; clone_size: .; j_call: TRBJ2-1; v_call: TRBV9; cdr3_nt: TGTGCCAGCAGCGTAGCGAGCGGGGGATACAATGAGCAGTTCTTC; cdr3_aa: CASSVASGGYNEQFF
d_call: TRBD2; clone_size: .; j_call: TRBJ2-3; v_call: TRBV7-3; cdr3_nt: TGTGCCAGCAGCCCCGGGGCTAGCGGAGATACGCAGTATTTT; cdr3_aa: CASSPGASGDTQYF
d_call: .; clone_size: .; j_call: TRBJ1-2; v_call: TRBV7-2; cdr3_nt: TGTGCCAGCAGCGCCGGAGGGTACGATGGCTACACCTTC; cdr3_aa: CASSAGGYDGYTF
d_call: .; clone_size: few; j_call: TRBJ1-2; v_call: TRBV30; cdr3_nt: TGTGCCTGGAAAGCAGGCGGGGGCTATGGCTACACCTTC; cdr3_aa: CAWKAGGGYGYTF
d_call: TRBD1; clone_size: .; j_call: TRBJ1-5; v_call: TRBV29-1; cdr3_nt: TGCAGCGTTGGCCAGGGGGCTAATCAGCCCCAGCATTTT; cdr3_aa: CSVGQGANQPQHF
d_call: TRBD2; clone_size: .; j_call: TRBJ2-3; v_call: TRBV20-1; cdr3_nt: TGCAGTGCTAGTCCAGCGGGGGTCGCTGGGACGCAGTATTTT; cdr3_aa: CSASPAGVAGTQYF
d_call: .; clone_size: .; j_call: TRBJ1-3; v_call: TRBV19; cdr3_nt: TGTGCCAGTAGTATAGGTCCTGGACAGGGAAACACCATATATTTT; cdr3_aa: CASSIGPGQGNTIYF
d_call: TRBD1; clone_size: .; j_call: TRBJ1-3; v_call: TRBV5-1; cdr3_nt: TGCGCCAGCAGCTTGGGGGACAGGATCTCTGGAAACACCATATATTTT; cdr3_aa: CASSLGDRISGNTIYF
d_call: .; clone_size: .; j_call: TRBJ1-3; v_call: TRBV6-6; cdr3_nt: TGTGCCAGCAGCAGGGTGAGCTCTGGAAACACCATATATTTT; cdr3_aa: CASSRVSSGNTIYF
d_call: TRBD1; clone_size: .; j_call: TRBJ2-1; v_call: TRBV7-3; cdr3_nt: TGTGCCAGCAGCTCGGGACAGCAAAACTACAATGAGCAGTTCTTC; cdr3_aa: CASSSGQQNYNEQFF
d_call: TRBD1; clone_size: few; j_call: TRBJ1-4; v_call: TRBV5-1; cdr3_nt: TGCGCCAGCAGCTCGTCCCGGGACAGGGGGCCTAATGAAAAACTGTTTTTT; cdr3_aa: CASSSSRDRGPNEKLFF
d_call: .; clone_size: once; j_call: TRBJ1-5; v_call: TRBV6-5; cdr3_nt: TGTGCCAGCAGTAGGGACATGGAGTCGAAGCAGCCCCAGCATTTT; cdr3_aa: CASSRDMESKQPQHF
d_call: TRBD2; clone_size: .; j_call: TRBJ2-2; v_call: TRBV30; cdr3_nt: TGTGCCTGGAGTCCGGGACTAGCAGACGGGGAGCTGTTTTTT; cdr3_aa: CAWSPGLADGELFF
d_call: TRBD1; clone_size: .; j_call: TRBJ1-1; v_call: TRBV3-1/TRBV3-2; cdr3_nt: TGTGCCAGCGGCCGCAACAGGGGGCGAATGAACACTGAAGCTTTCTTT; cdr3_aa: CASGRNRGRMNTEAFF
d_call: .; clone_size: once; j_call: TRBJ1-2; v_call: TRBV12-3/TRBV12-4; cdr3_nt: TGTGCCAGCACTCCGCAACAACGAGGAGGCTACACCTTC; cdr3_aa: CASTPQQRGGYTF
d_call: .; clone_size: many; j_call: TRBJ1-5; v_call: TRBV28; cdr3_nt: TGTGCCAGCCGGGGTTTTGAAAGGGGAGGAAATCAGCCCCAGCATTTT; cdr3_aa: CASRGFERGGNQPQHF
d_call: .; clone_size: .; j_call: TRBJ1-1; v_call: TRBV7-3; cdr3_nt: TGTGCCAGCAGCCCATATGGGGGGGCTGAAGCTTTCTTT; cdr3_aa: CASSPYGGAEAFF
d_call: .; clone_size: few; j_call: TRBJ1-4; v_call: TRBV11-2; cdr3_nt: TGTGCCAGCAGCTCTAGGTCGATAACAACTAATGAAAAACTGTTTTTT; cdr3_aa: CASSSRSITTNEKLFF
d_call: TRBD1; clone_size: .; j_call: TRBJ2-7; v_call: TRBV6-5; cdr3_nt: TGTGCCAGCCCCACCTCCGGACAGGGGTACTACGAGCAGTACTTC; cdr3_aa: CASPTSGQGYYEQYF
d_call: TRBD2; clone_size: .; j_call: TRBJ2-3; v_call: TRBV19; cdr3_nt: TGTGCCAGTAGTATTTTCTATGGGACTAGCAGTCCAAATACGCAGTATTTT; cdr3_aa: CASSIFYGTSSPNTQYF
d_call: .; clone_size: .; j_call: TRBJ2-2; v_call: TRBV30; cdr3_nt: TGTGCCTGGAGTGCCCTAGCAACCCAGGACACCGGGGAGCTGTTTTTT; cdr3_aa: CAWSALATQDTGELFF
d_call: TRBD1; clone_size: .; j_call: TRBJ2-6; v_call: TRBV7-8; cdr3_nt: TGTGCCAGCAGCTTGGGACAGACCTACTCTGGGGCCAACGTCCTGACTTTC; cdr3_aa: CASSLGQTYSGANVLTF
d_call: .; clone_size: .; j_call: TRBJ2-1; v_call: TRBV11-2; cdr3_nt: TGTGCCAGCAGCGAGCCGGGTCGAAATGAGCAGTTCTTC; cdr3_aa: CASSEPGRNEQFF
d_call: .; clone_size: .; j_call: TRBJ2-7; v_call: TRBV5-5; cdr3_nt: TGTGCCAGCAGCTTGGTCAGGACTCTCCAGATCTACGAGCAGTACTTC; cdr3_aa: CASSLVRTLQIYEQYF
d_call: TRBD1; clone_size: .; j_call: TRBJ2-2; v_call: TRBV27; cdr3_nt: TGTGCCAGCAGTGCAACCGGGACAGCGAACACCGGGGAGCTGTTTTTT; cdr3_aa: CASSATGTANTGELFF
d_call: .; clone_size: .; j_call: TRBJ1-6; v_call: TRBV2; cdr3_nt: TGTGCCAGCAATGGGGACTCGGGGAATTCACCCCTCCACTTT; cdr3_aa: CASNGDSGNSPLHF
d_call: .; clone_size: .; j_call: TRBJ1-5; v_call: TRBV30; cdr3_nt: TGTGCCTGGCAAGACAGTAGCAATCAGCCCCAGCATTTT; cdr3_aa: CAWQDSSNQPQHF
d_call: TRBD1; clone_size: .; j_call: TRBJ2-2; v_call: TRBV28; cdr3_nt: TGTGCCAGCTCGGGACAGGGAAGATGGACCGGGGAGCTGTTTTTT; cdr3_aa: CASSGQGRWTGELFF
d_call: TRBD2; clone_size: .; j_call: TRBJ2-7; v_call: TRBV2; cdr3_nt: TGTGCCAGCAGTGAGACCGCGGGGGGGCCATGGGAGCAGTACTTC; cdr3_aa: CASSETAGGPWEQYF
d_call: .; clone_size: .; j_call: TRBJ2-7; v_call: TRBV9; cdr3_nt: TGTGCCAGCAGCGTAGGAGATCTTACCTACGAGCAGTACTTC; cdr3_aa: CASSVGDLTYEQYF
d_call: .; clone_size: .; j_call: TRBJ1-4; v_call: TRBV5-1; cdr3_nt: TGCGCCAGCAGCTTCTCAGGGGCAAATGAAAAACTGTTTTTT; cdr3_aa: CASSFSGANEKLFF
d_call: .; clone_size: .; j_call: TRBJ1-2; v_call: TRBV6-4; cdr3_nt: TGTGCCAGCAGTGACACCAGGGCAGGCGGCTACACCTTC; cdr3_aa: CASSDTRAGGYTF
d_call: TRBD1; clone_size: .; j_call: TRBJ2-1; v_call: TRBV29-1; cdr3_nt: TGCAGCGTTGATGGAGACAGGGTCAACGAGGTGCAGTTCTTC; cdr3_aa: CSVDGDRVNEVQFF
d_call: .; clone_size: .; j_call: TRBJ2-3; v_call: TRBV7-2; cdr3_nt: TGTGCCAGCAGCTTAGACTACTCAAAGCCTCCTACGCAGTATTTT; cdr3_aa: CASSLDYSKPPTQYF
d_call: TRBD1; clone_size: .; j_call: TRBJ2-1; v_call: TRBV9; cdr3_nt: TGTGCCAGCAGCGCCCGGGACAGCTATTACAATGAGCAGTTCTTC; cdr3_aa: CASSARDSYYNEQFF
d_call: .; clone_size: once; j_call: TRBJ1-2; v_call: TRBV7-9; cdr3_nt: TGTGCCAGCAGCTTCTCCGGGGGAGGTCATGGCTACACCTTC; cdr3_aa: CASSFSGGGHGYTF
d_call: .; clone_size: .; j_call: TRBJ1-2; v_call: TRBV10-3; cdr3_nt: TGTGCCATCAGTGAGAAGGACATAAGGTATGGCTACACCTTC; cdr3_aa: CAISEKDIRYGYTF